This TCR beta chain was retrieved from a study of control samples from healthy donors and cancer patients. Trimming removed 3 bases at V and 0 bases at J, with 4 bases between. Germline CDR1 reads SQVTM; CDR2 reads ANQGSEA. The CDR3 extends over 12 amino acids. TCRdb keeps only in-frame clones here, not all; method: immunoSEQ multiplex PCR. The sample contains under 200,000 clones, over 85% of which appear only once. The TCR sequence derives from a woman aged 40 to 50 in good health. The source material was blood. The chain employs TRBV29-1 and TRBJ2-3; D not resolved. The CDR3 spells CSVDDSTDTQYF. As DNA, the CDR3 is TGCAGCGTTGACGACAGCACAGATACGCAGTATTTT.